This TCR beta chain was obtained from a study of OX40 agonist ivuxolimab in advanced cancers. TCRdb keeps only in-frame clones here, not all; method: immunoSEQ multiplex PCR. The data show 77,000 or so clones, with 78% seen just once and about 5.4% held by the top ten. With regard to this clone: What it binds is not known.

Study results and limitations: Expanded clones belonging to CD8+ T cells outnumbered, on average, those of CD4+.

CDR1 SGHAT and CDR2 FQNNGV come from the germline V gene. Trimming cost V 4 bases and J 7 bases, with 5 bases left between them. This CDR3 contains 12 residues. Here the sequenced sample was CD4+ or CD8+ T cells sorted from blood, taken in a trial of the OX40 agonist ivuxolimab. The TCR was taken from an adult with an advanced solid tumor such as melanoma, head and neck, liver or kidney cancer. The V and J genes are TRBV11-2 and TRBJ1-6; D uncertain. The CDR3 DNA is TGTGCCAGCAGCTCTCGAAATTCACCCCTCCACTTT. This encodes CASSSRNSPLHF.